This entry describes one TCR beta chain. Its antigen remains unidentified. This sample was taken from a study of T cell responses to AZD1222 COVID-19 vaccine. General study points: Among spike-specific TCRs, nearly half reportedly target unmutated variant regions. Receipt of two AZD1222 doses was followed by a rise in Spike-specific TCR breadth and depth. Researchers report vaccine-associated CD4 TCRs spanning spike, with dominance at 160-218 and 743-854.

V was cut by 7 bases and J by 4 bases, with 17 bases left in between. CDR3 length equals 15 residues. Germline V gives CDR1 SGHRS, CDR2 YFSETQ. Only in-frame clones appear in the TCRdb table, and some are missing; sequencing was by immunoSEQ multiplex PCR. Of some 30,000 clones listed, approximately 90% are singletons. This receptor was taken from an adult in good health. Sequences were derived from peripheral blood, sampled on day 0 of AZD1222 vaccination. This chain joins TRBV5-1 and TRBJ2-2; possible D gene TRBD2, 5 bases. For the CDR3, the DNA is TGCGCCAGCCCAGGACGGGGTCAGCGCACCGGGGAGCTGTTTTTT. The encoded protein is CASPGRGQRTGELFF. The complete variable domain, with remaining parts taken from reference TRBV5-1 and TRBJ2-2, reads KAGVTQTPRYLIKTRGQQVTLSCSPISGHRSVSWYQQTPGQGLQFLFEYFSETQRNKGNFPGRFSGRQFSNSRSEMNVSTLELGDSALYLCASPGRGQRTGELFFGEGSRLTVL.